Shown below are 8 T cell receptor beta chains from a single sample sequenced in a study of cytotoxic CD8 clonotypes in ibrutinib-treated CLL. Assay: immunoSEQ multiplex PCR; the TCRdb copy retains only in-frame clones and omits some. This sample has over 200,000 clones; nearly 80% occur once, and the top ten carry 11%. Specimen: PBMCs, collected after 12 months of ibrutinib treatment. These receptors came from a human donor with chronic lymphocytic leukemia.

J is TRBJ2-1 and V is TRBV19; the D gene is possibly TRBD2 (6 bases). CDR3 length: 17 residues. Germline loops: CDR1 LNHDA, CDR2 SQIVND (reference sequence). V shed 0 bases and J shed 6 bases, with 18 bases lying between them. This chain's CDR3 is CASSIDLTGLDSNEQFF. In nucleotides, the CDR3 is TGTGCCAGTAGTATAGATCTGACGGGACTTGACTCCAATGAGCAGTTCTTC.

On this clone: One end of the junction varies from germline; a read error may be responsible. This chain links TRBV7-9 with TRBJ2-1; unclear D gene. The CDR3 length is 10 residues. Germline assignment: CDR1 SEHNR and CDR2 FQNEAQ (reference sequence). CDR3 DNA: TGTGCCAGCAGCCGGTTTTCGTTGATCTTC. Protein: CASSRFSLIF.

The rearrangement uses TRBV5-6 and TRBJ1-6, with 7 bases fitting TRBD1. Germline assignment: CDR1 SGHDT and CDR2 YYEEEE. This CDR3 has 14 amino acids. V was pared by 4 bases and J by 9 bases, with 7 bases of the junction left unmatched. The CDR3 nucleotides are TGTGCCAGCAGCCTGGGACAGACGGTTTCACCCCTCCACTTT. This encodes CASSLGQTVSPLHF.

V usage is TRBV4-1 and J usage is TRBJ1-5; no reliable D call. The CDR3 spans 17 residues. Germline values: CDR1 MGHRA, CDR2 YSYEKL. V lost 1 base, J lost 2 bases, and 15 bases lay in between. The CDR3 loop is CASSQGGRGRGNQPQHF. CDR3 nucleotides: TGCGCCAGCAGCCAAGGCGGGCGGGGAAGAGGCAATCAGCCCCAGCATTTT.

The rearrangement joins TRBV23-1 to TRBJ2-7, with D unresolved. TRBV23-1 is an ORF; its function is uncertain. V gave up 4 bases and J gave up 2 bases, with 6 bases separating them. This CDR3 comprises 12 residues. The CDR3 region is CASSPPPYEQYF. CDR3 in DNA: TGCGCCAGCAGTCCCCCCCCCTACGAGCAGTACTTC.

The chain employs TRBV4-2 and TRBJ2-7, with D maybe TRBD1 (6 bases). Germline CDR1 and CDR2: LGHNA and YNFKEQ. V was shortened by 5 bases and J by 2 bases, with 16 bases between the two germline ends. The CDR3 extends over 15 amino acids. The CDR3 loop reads CASSWVMTGAYEQYF. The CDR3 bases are TGTGCCAGCAGCTGGGTGATGACAGGAGCCTACGAGCAGTACTTC.

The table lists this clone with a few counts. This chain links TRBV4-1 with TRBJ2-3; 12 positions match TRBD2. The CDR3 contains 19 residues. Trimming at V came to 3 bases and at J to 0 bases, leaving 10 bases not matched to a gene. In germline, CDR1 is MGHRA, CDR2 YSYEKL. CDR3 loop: CASSQPPGLAGASTDTQYF. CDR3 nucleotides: TGCGCCAGCAGCCAGCCTCCGGGACTAGCGGGTGCAAGCACAGATACGCAGTATTTT.

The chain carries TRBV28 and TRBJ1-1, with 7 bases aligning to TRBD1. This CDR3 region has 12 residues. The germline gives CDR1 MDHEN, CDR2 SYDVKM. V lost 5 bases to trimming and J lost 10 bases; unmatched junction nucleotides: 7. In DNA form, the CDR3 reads TGTGCCAGCAGTGGAACAGGGGTGGGAGCTTTCTTT. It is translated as CASSGTGVGAFF. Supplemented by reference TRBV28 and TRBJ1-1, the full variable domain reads DVKVTQSSRYLVKRTGEKVFLECVQDMDHENMFWYRQDPGLGLRLIYFSYDVKMKEKGDIPEGYSVSREKKERFSLILESASTNQTSMYLCASSGTGVGAFFGQGTRLTVV.